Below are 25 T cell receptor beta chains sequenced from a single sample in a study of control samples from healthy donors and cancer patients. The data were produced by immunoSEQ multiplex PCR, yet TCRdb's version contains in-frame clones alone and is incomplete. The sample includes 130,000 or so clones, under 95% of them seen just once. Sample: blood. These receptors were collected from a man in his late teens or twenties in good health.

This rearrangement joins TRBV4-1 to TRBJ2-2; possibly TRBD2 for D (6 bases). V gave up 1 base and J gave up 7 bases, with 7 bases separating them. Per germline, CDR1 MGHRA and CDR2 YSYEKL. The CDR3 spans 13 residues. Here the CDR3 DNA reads TGCGCCAGCAGCCAAGTCGGGAGCGGGGAGCTGTTTTTT. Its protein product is CASSQVGSGELFF.

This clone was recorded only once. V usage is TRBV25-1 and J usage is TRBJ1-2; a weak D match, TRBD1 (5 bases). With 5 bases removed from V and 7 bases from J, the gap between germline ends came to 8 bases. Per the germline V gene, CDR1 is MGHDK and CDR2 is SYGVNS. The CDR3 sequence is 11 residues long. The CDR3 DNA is TGTGCCAGCAGTCGAGGGGCTGGCTACACCTTC. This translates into CASSRGAGYTF.

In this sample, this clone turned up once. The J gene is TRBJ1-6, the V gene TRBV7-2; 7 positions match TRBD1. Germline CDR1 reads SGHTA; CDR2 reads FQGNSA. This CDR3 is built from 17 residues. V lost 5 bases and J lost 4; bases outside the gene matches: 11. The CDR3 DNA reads TGTGCCAGCAGCAATCCGGGACAGATTTTTTATAATTCACCCCTCCACTTT. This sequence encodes CASSNPGQIFYNSPLHF.

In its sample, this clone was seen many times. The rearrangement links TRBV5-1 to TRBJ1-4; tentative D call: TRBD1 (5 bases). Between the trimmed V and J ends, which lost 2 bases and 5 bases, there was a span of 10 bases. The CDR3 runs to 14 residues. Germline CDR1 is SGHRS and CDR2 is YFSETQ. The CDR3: CASSFRDGNEKLFF. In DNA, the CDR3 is TGCGCCAGCAGCTTCCGGGACGGGAATGAAAAACTGTTTTTT.

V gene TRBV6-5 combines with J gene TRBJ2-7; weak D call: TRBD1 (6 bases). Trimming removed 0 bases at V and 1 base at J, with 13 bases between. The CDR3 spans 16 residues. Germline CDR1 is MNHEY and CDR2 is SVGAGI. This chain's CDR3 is CASSYSKQGRSYEQYF. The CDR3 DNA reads TGTGCCAGCAGTTACTCGAAACAGGGTCGATCCTACGAGCAGTACTTC.

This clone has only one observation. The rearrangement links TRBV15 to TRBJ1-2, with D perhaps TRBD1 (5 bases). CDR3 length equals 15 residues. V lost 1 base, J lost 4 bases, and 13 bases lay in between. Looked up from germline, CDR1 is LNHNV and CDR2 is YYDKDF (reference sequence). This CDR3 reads CATSRGADIRYGYTF. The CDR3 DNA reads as TGTGCCACCAGCAGAGGGGCGGACATCCGCTATGGCTACACCTTC.

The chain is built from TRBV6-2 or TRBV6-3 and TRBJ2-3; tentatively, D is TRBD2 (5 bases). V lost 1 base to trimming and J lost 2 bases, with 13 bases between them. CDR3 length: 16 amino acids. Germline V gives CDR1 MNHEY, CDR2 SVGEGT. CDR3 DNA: TGTGCCAGCAGTTACTTTACGCGGGCCACCACAGATACGCAGTATTTT. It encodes CASSYFTRATTDTQYF.

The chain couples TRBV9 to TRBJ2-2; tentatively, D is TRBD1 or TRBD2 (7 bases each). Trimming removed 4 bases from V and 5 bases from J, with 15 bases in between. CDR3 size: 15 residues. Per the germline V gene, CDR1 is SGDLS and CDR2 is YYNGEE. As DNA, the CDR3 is TGTGCCAGCAGCCCAGGGGGAGGGGATACCGGGGAGCTGTTTTTT. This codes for CASSPGGGDTGELFF.

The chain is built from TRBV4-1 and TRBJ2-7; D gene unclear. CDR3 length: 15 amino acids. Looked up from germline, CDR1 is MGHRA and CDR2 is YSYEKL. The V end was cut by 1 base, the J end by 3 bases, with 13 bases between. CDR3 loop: CASSQVVEVSYEQYF. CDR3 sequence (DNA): TGCGCCAGCAGCCAAGTCGTAGAGGTCAGCTACGAGCAGTACTTC.

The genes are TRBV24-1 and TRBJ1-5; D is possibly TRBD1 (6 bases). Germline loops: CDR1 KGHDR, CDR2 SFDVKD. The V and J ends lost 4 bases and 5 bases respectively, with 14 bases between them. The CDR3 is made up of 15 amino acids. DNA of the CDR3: TGTGCCACCAGTGACCCTAGGGGGGGGGATCAGCCCCAGCATTTT. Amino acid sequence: CATSDPRGGDQPQHF.

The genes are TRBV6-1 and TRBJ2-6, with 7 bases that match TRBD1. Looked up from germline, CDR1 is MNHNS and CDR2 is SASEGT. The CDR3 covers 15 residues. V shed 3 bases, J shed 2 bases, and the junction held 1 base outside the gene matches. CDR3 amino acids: CASSDTGAGANVLTF. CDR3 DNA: TGTGCCAGCAGTGATACAGGGGCTGGGGCCAACGTCCTGACTTTC.

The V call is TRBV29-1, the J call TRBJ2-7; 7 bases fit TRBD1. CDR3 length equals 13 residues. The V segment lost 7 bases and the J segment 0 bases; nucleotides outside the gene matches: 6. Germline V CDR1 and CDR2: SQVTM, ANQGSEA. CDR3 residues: CSGKGDSSYEQYF. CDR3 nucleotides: TGCAGCGGAAAAGGGGACAGCTCCTACGAGCAGTACTTC.

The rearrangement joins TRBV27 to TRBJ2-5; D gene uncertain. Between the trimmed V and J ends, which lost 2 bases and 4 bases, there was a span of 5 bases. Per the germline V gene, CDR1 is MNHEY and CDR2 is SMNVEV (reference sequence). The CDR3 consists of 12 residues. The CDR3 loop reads CASSLGVETQYF. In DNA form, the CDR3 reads TGTGCCAGCAGTTTAGGTGTAGAGACCCAGTACTTC.

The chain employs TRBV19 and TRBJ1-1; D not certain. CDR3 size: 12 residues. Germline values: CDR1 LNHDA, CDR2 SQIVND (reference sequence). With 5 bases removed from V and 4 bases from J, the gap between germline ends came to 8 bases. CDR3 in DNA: TGTGCCAGTAGTCACAAGGGCACTGAAGCTTTCTTT. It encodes CASSHKGTEAFF.

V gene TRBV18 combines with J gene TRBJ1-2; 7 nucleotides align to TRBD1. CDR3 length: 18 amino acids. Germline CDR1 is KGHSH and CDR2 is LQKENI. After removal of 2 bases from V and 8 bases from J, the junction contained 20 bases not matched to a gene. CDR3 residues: CASSPEYGGARSGGGYTF. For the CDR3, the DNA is TGTGCCAGCTCACCAGAATATGGGGGAGCCCGCTCAGGGGGAGGCTACACCTTC.

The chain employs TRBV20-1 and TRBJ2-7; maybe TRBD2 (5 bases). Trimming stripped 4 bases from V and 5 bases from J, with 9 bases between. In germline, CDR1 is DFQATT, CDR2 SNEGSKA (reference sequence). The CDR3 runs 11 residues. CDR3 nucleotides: TGCAGTGCTAAAATGGGAGACGAGCAGTACTTC. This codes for CSAKMGDEQYF.

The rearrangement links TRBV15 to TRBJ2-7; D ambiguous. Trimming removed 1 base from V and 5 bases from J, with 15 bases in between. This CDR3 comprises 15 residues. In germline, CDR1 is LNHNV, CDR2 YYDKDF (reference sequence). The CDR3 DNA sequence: TGTGCCACCAGCAGAGTCTTAGGGATGGGGAACGAGCAGTACTTC. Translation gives CATSRVLGMGNEQYF.

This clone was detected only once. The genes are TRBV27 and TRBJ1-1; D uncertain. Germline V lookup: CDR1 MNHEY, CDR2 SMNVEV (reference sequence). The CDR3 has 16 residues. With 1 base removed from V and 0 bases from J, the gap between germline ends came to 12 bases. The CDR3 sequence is CASSLLAGGLNTEAFF. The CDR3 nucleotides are TGTGCCAGCAGTTTATTAGCCGGAGGGTTGAACACTGAAGCTTTCTTT.

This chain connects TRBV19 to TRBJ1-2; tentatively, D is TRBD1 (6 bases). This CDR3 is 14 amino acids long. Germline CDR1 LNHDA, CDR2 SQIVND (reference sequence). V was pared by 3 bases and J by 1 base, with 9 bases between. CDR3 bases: TGTGCCAGTAGTATCGAGGGGGGTAACTATGGCTACACCTTC. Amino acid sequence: CASSIEGGNYGYTF.

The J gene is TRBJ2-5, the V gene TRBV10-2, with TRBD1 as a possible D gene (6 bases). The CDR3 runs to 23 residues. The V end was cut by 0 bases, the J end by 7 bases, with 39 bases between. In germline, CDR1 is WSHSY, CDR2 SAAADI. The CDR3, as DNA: TGCGCCAGCAGTGAGTCGACCTCGAAATGGACAGAATCTTTACACAATTACTTAGGGACCCAGTACTTC. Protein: CASSESTSKWTESLHNYLGTQYF.

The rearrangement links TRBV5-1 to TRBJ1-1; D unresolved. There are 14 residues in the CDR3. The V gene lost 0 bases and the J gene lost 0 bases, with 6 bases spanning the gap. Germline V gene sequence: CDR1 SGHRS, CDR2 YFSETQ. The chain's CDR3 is CASSLGEMNTEAFF. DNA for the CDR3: TGCGCCAGCAGCTTGGGTGAAATGAACACTGAAGCTTTCTTT.

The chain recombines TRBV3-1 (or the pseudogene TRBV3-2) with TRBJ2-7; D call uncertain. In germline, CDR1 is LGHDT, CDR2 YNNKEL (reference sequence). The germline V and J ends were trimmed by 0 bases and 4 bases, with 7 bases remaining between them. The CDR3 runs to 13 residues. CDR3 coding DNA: TGTGCCAGCAGCCAAGAGCCCCGTTACGAGCAGTACTTC. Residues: CASSQEPRYEQYF.

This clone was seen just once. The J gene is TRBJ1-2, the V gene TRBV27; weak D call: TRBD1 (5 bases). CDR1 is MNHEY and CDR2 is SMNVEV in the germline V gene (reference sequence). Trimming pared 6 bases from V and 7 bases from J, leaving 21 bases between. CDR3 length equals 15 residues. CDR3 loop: CASRSFLGDGSGYTF. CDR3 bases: TGTGCCAGCAGATCTTTTTTGGGGGATGGCTCTGGCTACACCTTC.

CDR3 bases: TGCGCCAGCGAGGGACAGGCCAACACTGAAGCTTTCTTT. It encodes CASEGQANTEAFF. The chain uses TRBV10-2 and TRBJ1-1; TRBD1 agrees at 8 bases. The CDR3 extends over 13 amino acids. Losses at the gene ends were 8 bases for V and 2 bases for J; bases not matched to a gene: 4. Per the germline V gene, CDR1 is WSHSY and CDR2 is SAAADI.

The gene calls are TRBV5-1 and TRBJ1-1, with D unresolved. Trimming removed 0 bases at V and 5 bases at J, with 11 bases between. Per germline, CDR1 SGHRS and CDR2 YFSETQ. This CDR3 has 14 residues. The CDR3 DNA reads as TGCGCCAGCAGCTTGGCGGCGGAGAGGACTGAAGCTTTCTTT. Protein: CASSLAAERTEAFF.